The source of this T cell receptor beta chain is a study of cytomegalovirus exposure and HLA in healthy donors. With 60 Vbeta and 13 Jbeta primers, the PCR was carried out. The data were produced by immunoSEQ multiplex PCR, yet TCRdb's version contains in-frame clones alone and is incomplete. The table includes about 190,000 clones, about four fifths detected once. V shed 5 bases, J shed 0 bases, and the junction held 0 bases outside the gene matches. This CDR3 comprises 15 residues. Germline V gene sequence: CDR1 SGHTA, CDR2 FQGTGA. As for the donors, each was a healthy bone marrow donor. The rearrangement joins TRBV7-3 to TRBJ2-7; TRBD2 agrees at 14 bases. The source material was PBMCs. The sequence was collected from a man aged 25 to 45 in good health and CMV-seropositive. CDR3 in amino acids: CASSGTSGSSYEQYF. CDR3 bases: TGTGCCAGCAGCGGGACTAGCGGGAGCTCCTACGAGCAGTACTTC.